The rows below give T cell receptor beta chains drawn from one sample of a study of shared clonotypes between healthy human individuals. Sequencing was performed with immunoSEQ multiplex PCR; in TCRdb, only in-frame clones are kept and a portion is missing. The top ten hold around 0.057% of the sample, which has about 610,000 clones, around 97% seen once. Material for sequencing was naive CD4+ T cells sorted from blood. All receptors come from a young woman in good health. The CDR3 runs from the conserved cysteine through the conserved F or W. The D gene is left open where the match is weak. A clone size is listed for some rows: how often the clone was seen (once, few, many), or a class if it is expanded.

V	D	size	J	CDR3	DNA
TRBV6-4	-	-	TRBJ1-5	CASSGGDVRTNNQPQHF	TGTGCCAGCAGTGGGGGGGACGTACGAACAAACAATCAGCCCCAGCATTTT
TRBV28	-	-	TRBJ2-2	CASSSSGYTGELFF	TGTGCCAGCAGCTCCTCGGGGTACACCGGGGAGCTGTTTTTT
TRBV28	-	few	TRBJ1-3	CANSAGRGNTIYF	TGTGCCAACTCGGCGGGGAGAGGAAACACCATATATTTT
TRBV7-2	-	-	TRBJ2-7	CASSLDGAPYEQYF	TGTGCCAGCAGCTTAGACGGGGCTCCCTACGAGCAGTACTTC
TRBV28	-	-	TRBJ1-5	CASSLTVAPRGQPQHF	TGTGCCAGCAGCCTTACAGTGGCGCCGAGAGGTCAGCCCCAGCATTTT
TRBV30	-	-	TRBJ2-7	CAWSEEGYEQYF	TGTGCCTGGAGTGAGGAGGGGTACGAGCAGTACTTC
TRBV2	TRBD2	once	TRBJ2-1	CASSARTSGRALQFF	TGTGCCAGCAGTGCCCGGACTAGCGGGAGGGCCTTGCAGTTCTTC
TRBV5-8	-	-	TRBJ1-1	CASSSGRLMNTEAFF	TGTGCCAGCAGCTCGGGACGCCTGATGAACACTGAAGCTTTCTTT
TRBV6-5	-	-	TRBJ1-5	CASSQVRDQPQHF	TGTGCCAGCAGTCAAGTCCGGGATCAGCCCCAGCATTTT
TRBV5-8	-	once	TRBJ2-4	CASSLAGLGGSKNIQYF	TGTGCCAGCAGCTTGGCGGGGTTGGGGGGCAGTAAAAACATTCAGTACTTC
TRBV6-5	TRBD2	-	TRBJ2-7	CASSYLAGSSYEQYF	TGTGCCAGCAGTTACCTAGCGGGGTCCTCCTACGAGCAGTACTTC
TRBV10-2	-	-	TRBJ2-7	CASNEWGTANYEQYF	TGCGCCAGCAACGAGTGGGGAACTGCTAACTACGAGCAGTACTTC
TRBV18	TRBD2	-	TRBJ2-7	CASSLGPGTKLYEQYF	TGTGCCAGCTCACTGGGGCCCGGGACTAAACTATACGAGCAGTACTTC
TRBV28	-	once	TRBJ2-1	CASSHSQAETSYNEQFF	TGTGCCAGCAGCCACTCACAGGCGGAGACCTCCTACAATGAGCAGTTCTTC
TRBV19	TRBD2	-	TRBJ2-5	CASSIRLAGLETQYF	TGTGCCAGTAGTATCCGACTAGCGGGACTAGAGACCCAGTACTTC
TRBV30	TRBD2	-	TRBJ2-2	CAWIQAGDARTDGELFF	TGTGCCTGGATACAAGCGGGAGACGCCAGGACGGACGGGGAGCTGTTTTTT
TRBV4-1	-	-	TRBJ2-7	CASSQVGLAPQQYF	TGCGCCAGCAGCCAGGTCGGTCTAGCTCCGCAGCAGTACTTC
TRBV27	-	once	TRBJ2-7	CASSFDRLSYEQYF	TGTGCCAGCAGTTTTGACAGGCTATCCTACGAGCAGTACTTC
TRBV28	TRBD1	-	TRBJ1-2	CASSFATGANYGYTF	TGTGCCAGCAGTTTTGCGACAGGGGCAAACTATGGCTACACCTTC
TRBV7-6	TRBD1	-	TRBJ1-1	CASSSGQGALRNTEAFF	TGTGCCAGCAGTTCAGGACAGGGGGCACTCCGGAACACTGAAGCTTTCTTT
TRBV28	-	-	TRBJ1-2	CASSKPRTDYGYTF	TGTGCCAGCAGCAAACCGAGGACGGACTATGGCTACACCTTC
TRBV10-3	TRBD1	once	TRBJ1-5	CAISQDRVQPQHF	TGTGCCATCAGTCAGGACAGGGTACAGCCCCAGCATTTT
TRBV5-1	TRBD1	-	TRBJ2-1	CASSFLSSLPGQGNNEQFF	TGCGCCAGCAGCTTTCTATCTTCACTGCCGGGACAGGGCAACAATGAGCAGTTCTTC
TRBV9	-	-	TRBJ2-6	CASTFGGVKSGANVLTF	TGTGCCAGCACCTTTGGTGGGGTGAAATCTGGGGCCAACGTCCTGACTTTC
TRBV5-8	TRBD2	-	TRBJ2-3	CASSQTGGVYTDTQYF	TGTGCCAGCAGCCAAACCGGGGGGGTCTACACAGATACGCAGTATTTT
TRBV29-1	-	once	TRBJ1-5	CSVLGGSNQPQHF	TGCAGCGTCTTAGGGGGTAGCAATCAGCCCCAGCATTTT
TRBV7-6	TRBD2	-	TRBJ2-3	CASSRLMAGVTDTQYF	TGTGCCAGCAGCCGACTTATGGCGGGAGTTACAGATACGCAGTATTTT
TRBV19	-	-	TRBJ2-2	CASTPLGGGNTGELFF	TGTGCCAGTACCCCCCTCGGTGGGGGGAACACCGGGGAGCTGTTTTTT
TRBV7-9	-	-	TRBJ2-1	CASSLAGWGNEQFF	TGTGCCAGCAGCTTAGCCGGGTGGGGAAATGAGCAGTTCTTC
TRBV9	-	-	TRBJ2-1	CASSVRRTWDEQFF	TGTGCCAGCAGCGTTCGGCGGACCTGGGATGAGCAGTTCTTC
TRBV11-1	-	once	TRBJ1-3	CASSKTETGGNTIYF	TGTGCCAGCAGCAAGACAGAAACGGGCGGAAACACCATATATTTT
TRBV2	-	-	TRBJ2-1	CASRVTGGQWNEQFF	TGTGCCAGCAGAGTAACAGGAGGGCAATGGAATGAGCAGTTCTTC
TRBV7-3	-	-	TRBJ2-3	CASSLLGPGAAQYF	TGTGCCAGCAGCCTCCTAGGCCCGGGGGCTGCGCAGTATTTT
TRBV27	-	-	TRBJ2-1	CASSSVSTNEQFF	TGTGCCAGCAGTTCGGTCTCGACCAATGAGCAGTTCTTC
TRBV6-5	-	-	TRBJ2-1	CASRYRESYNEQFF	TGTGCCAGTCGTTACAGGGAATCGTACAATGAGCAGTTCTTC
TRBV28	TRBD1	-	TRBJ2-7	CASSTPGQGAYYEQYF	TGTGCCAGCAGTACCCCGGGACAGGGGGCCTACTACGAGCAGTACTTC
TRBV2	TRBD1	-	TRBJ2-7	CASSGQGFEQYF	TGTGCCAGCAGTGGACAGGGTTTCGAGCAGTACTTC
TRBV6-5	-	-	TRBJ2-2	CASRAGAGELFF	TGTGCCAGCAGGGCAGGGGCGGGGGAGCTGTTTTTT
TRBV21-1	-	-	TRBJ2-7	CASSKVGGLYEQYF	TGTGCCAGCAGCAAAGTCGGGGGGCTCTACGAGCAGTACTTC
TRBV18	TRBD1	-	TRBJ2-7	CASSKGPGTGGVEQYF	TGTGCCAGCTCAAAGGGCCCCGGGACAGGGGGCGTCGAGCAGTACTTC
TRBV7-6	TRBD2	once	TRBJ2-5	CASSLEGTSGRFQETQYF	TGTGCCAGCAGCTTAGAAGGGACTAGCGGGCGCTTCCAAGAGACCCAGTACTTC
TRBV19	-	-	TRBJ1-3	CASSVSRNTIYF	TGTGCCAGTAGCGTCTCTCGGAACACCATATATTTT
TRBV28	-	-	TRBJ2-7	CASSGGFSTDSYEQYF	TGTGCCAGCAGCGGAGGGTTTTCGACAGATAGTTACGAGCAGTACTTC
TRBV11-2	-	-	TRBJ2-3	CASSPVADWASTDTQYF	TGTGCCAGCAGCCCCGTCGCAGACTGGGCAAGCACAGATACGCAGTATTTT
TRBV28	-	-	TRBJ1-1	CASTRGVTALAFF	TGTGCCAGCACCCGAGGGGTAACCGCCCTAGCTTTCTTT
TRBV4-2	TRBD2	-	TRBJ2-1	CASSTRTSEYSYNEQFF	TGTGCCAGCAGCACCCGGACTAGCGAGTACTCCTACAATGAGCAGTTCTTC
TRBV9	-	-	TRBJ1-2	CASSAETGPQGYTF	TGTGCCAGCAGCGCCGAGACAGGACCCCAGGGCTACACCTTC
TRBV18	-	-	TRBJ1-1	CASSPGTGTEAFF	TGTGCCAGCTCACCGGGCACGGGGACTGAAGCTTTCTTT
TRBV19	-	-	TRBJ1-5	CASSSAIGGSNQPQHF	TGTGCCAGTAGTAGCGCGATCGGGGGTAGCAATCAGCCCCAGCATTTT
TRBV19	TRBD2	-	TRBJ2-7	CASSIGLAGIYEQYF	TGTGCCAGTAGTATAGGGCTAGCGGGAATCTACGAGCAGTACTTC
TRBV15	-	-	TRBJ2-2	CATSRDGVGTNTGELFF	TGTGCCACCAGCAGAGATGGAGTGGGGACTAACACCGGGGAGCTGTTTTTT
TRBV5-1	-	-	TRBJ2-7	CASSFSSYEQYF	TGCGCCAGCAGCTTCAGCTCCTACGAGCAGTACTTC
TRBV10-1	-	-	TRBJ2-1	CASSRDARAEQFF	TGCGCCAGCAGTCGGGACGCCCGGGCTGAGCAGTTCTTC
TRBV29-1	-	-	TRBJ1-1	CSARPRLNTEAFF	TGCAGCGCCCGACCTCGGTTGAACACTGAAGCTTTCTTT
TRBV18	-	-	TRBJ2-1	CASSPKGNNEQFF	TGTGCCAGCTCACCGAAGGGGAACAATGAGCAGTTCTTC
TRBV7-9	TRBD1	-	TRBJ2-5	CASSSPTGVRETQYF	TGTGCCAGCAGCTCACCGACAGGGGTAAGGGAGACCCAGTACTTC
TRBV28	-	-	TRBJ2-7	CASKNRPYEQYF	TGTGCCAGCAAAAACCGTCCCTACGAGCAGTACTTC
TRBV4-1	-	-	TRBJ1-2	CASSQWGRADYGYTF	TGCGCCAGCAGCCAATGGGGCAGGGCGGACTATGGCTACACCTTC
TRBV5-1	TRBD2	-	TRBJ2-7	CASSLGLAGDSYEQYF	TGCGCCAGCAGCTTGGGACTAGCGGGAGACTCCTACGAGCAGTACTTC